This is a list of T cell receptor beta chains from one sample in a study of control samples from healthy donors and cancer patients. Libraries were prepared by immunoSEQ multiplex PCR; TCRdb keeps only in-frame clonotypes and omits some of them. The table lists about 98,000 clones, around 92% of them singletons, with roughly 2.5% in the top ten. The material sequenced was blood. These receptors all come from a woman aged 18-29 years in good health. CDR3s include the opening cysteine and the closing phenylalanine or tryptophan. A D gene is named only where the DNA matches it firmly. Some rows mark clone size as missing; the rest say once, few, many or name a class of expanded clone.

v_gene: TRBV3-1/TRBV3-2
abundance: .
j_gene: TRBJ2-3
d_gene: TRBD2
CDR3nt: TGTGCCAGCAGCCAAGTGGGAGCGGGGGGCCCAAGCACAGATACGCAGTATTTT
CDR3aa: CASSQVGAGGPSTDTQYF

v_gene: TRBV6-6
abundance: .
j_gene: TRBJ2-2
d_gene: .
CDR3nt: TGTGCCAGCAGATTTACAGGGAACACCGGGGAGCTGTTTTTT
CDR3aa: CASRFTGNTGELFF

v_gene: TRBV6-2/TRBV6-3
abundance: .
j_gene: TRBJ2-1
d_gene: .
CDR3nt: TGTGCCAGCAGTCCCCCTTCGGGGAGGTTCTACAATGAGCAGTTCTTC
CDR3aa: CASSPPSGRFYNEQFF

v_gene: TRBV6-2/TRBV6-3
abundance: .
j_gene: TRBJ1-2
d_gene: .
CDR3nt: TGTGCCAGCAGCTCCGAGGAAAAAGGGGGGCAATATGGCTACACCTTC
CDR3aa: CASSSEEKGGQYGYTF

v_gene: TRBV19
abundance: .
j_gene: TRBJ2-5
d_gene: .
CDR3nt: TGTGCCAGTAGTATCGGCGGCTACCAAGAGACCCAGTACTTC
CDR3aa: CASSIGGYQETQYF

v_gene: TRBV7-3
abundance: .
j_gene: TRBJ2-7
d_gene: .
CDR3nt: TGTGCCAGCAGCTCAGACGTGGACTACGAGCAGTACTTC
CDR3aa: CASSSDVDYEQYF

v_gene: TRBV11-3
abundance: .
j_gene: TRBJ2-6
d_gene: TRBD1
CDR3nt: TGTGCCAGCAGCCCCGGACAGGGCCGCTCTGGGGCCAACGTCCTGACTTTC
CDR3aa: CASSPGQGRSGANVLTF

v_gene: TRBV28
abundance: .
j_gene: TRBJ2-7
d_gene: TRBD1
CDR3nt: TGTGCCAGCAGGCGGACAGGCTTCTCCTACGAGCAGTACTTC
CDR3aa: CASRRTGFSYEQYF

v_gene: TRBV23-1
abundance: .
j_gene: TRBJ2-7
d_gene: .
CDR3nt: TGCGCCAGCAGTCATTGCAGACTTCTCTACGAGCAGTACTTC
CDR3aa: CASSHCRLLYEQYF

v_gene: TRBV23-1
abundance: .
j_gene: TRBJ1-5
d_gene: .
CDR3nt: TGCGCCAGCAGTCAATCTCGCAAGCACCAGGTGAAACCCAATCAGCCCCAGCATTTT
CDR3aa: CASSQSRKHQVKPNQPQHF

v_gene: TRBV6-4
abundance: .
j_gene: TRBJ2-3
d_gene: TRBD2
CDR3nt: TGTGCCAGCAGTGAAGCTAGCGGGAGAGGAACAGATACGCAGTATTTT
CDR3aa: CASSEASGRGTDTQYF

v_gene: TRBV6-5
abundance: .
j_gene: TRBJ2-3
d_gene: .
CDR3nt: TGTGCCAGCAGTCTTGTAGGAGATACGCAGTATTTT
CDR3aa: CASSLVGDTQYF

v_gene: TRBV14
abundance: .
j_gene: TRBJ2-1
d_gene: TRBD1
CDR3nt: TGTGCCAGCAGGGGGACAGGGTTCGATGAGCAGTTCTTC
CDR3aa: CASRGTGFDEQFF

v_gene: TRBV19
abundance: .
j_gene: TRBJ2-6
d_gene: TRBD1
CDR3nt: TGTGCCAGTAGTATTTTTGGGGGACAGACCTCTGGGGCCAACGTCCTGACTTTC
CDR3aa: CASSIFGGQTSGANVLTF

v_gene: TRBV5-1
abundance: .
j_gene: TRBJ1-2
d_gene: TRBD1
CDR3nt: TGCGCCAGCAGCTTGCTTACACGAGGGGGCGGAAACTATGGCTACACCTTC
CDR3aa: CASSLLTRGGGNYGYTF

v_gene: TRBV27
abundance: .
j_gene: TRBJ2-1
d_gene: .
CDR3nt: TGTGCCAGCAACCTAGGACCTTACAATGAGCAGTTCTTC
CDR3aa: CASNLGPYNEQFF

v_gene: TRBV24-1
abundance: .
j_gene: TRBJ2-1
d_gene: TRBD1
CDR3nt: TGTGCCACCAGTGATCCCACCCCCGGGACAGGTAACAATGAGCAGTTCTTC
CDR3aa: CATSDPTPGTGNNEQFF

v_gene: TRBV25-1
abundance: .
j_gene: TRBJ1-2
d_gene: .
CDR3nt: TGTGCCAGCAGTGAAGGAGGACAGTTTGGCTACACCTTC
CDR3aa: CASSEGGQFGYTF

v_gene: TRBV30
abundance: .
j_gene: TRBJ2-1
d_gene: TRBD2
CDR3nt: TGTGCCTGGACATACGAGGCTCCAGCGGGAGGAAAATGGGAGCAGTTCTTC
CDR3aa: CAWTYEAPAGGKWEQFF

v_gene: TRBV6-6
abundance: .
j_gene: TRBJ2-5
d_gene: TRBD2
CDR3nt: TGTGCCAGCAGTTACCGGACTAGCCAAGAGACCCAGTACTTC
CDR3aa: CASSYRTSQETQYF

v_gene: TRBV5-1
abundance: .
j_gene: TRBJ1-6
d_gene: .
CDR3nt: TGCGCCAGCAGCCCTGGTATGGGCGCAAGCTCCTATAATTCACCCCTCCACTTT
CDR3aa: CASSPGMGASSYNSPLHF

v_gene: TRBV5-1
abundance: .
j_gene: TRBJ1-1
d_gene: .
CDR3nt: TGCGCCAGCAGCTTGACAAGGAACACTGAAGCTTTCTTT
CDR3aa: CASSLTRNTEAFF

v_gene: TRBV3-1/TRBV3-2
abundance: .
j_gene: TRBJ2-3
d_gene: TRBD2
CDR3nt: TGTGCCAGCAGCCTGACTAGCGCATTGAATACGCAGTATTTT
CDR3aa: CASSLTSALNTQYF

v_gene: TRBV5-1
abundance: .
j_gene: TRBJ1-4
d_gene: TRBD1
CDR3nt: TGCGCCAGCACCCGGGACAGGGGGCATGAAAAACTGTTTTTT
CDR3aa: CASTRDRGHEKLFF

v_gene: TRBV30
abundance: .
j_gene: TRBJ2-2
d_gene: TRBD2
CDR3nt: TGTGCCTGGAGTGTCGAGACTAGCGGAACGAACACCGGGGAGCTGTTTTTT
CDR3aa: CAWSVETSGTNTGELFF

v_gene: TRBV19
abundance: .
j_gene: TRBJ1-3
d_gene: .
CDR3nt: TGTGCCAGTAGTTCGGGTAGGGGCTCTGGAAACACCATATATTTT
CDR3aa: CASSSGRGSGNTIYF

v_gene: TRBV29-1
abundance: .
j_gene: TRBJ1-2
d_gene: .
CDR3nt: TGCAGCGTTGAAACCGGGTCTTCAACTTATGGCTACACCTTC
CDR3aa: CSVETGSSTYGYTF

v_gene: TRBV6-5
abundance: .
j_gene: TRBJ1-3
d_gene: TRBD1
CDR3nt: TGTGCCAGCACCCATACAGGGGCACCCGGAAACACCATATATTTT
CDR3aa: CASTHTGAPGNTIYF

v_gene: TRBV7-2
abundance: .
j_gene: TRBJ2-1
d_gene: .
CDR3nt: TGTGCCAGCAGCTTAGGTTCATCGGGGGAGCAGTTCTTC
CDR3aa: CASSLGSSGEQFF

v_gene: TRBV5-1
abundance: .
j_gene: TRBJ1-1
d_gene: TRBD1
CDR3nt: TGCGCCAGCAGCGGAGGGACAGGCAGGAACACTGAAGCTTTCTTT
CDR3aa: CASSGGTGRNTEAFF

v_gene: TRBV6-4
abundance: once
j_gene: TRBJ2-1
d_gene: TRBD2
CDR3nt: TGTGCCAGCAGTTCGACTAGCGGAGACTACAATGAGCAGTTCTTC
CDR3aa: CASSSTSGDYNEQFF

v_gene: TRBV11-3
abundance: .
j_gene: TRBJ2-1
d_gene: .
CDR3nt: TGTGCCAGCAGCTTAAGTAGCAATGAGCAGTTCTTC
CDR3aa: CASSLSSNEQFF

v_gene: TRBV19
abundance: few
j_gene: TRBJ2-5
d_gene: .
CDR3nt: TGTGCCAGTCGAAGGGCGGGGACGAAAGAGACCCAGTACTTC
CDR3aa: CASRRAGTKETQYF

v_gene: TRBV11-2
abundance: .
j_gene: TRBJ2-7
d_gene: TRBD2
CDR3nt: TGTGCCAGCAGCTTCAGCGGGAGGGGCGAGCAGTACTTC
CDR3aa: CASSFSGRGEQYF

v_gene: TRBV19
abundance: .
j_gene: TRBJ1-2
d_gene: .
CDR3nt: TGTGCCAGCACTGAAGGACAGAACTATGGCTACACCTTC
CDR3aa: CASTEGQNYGYTF

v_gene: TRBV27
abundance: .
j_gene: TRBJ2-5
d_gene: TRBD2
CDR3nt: TGTGCCAGCAGTTTGGGATTATCGTGGTCGAAGCGGGGGACCCAGTACTTC
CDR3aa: CASSLGLSWSKRGTQYF

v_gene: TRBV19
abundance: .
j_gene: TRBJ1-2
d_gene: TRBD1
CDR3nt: TGTGCCAGTAGTACCCCAGACAGGGTTTATGGCTACACCTTC
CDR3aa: CASSTPDRVYGYTF

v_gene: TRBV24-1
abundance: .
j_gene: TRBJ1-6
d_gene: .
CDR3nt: TGTGCCACCAGTGAGGGTCTATGGGGTTCACCCCTCCACTTT
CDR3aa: CATSEGLWGSPLHF

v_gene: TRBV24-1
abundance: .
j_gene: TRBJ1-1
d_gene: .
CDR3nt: TGTGCCACCCGGGAGGCGGGCTCGAACACTGAAGCTTTCTTT
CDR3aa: CATREAGSNTEAFF

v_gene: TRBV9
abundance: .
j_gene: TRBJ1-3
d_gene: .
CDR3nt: TGTGCCAGCAGCGTAGATTTTGGGGGGCGAGGAAACACCATATATTTT
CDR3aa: CASSVDFGGRGNTIYF